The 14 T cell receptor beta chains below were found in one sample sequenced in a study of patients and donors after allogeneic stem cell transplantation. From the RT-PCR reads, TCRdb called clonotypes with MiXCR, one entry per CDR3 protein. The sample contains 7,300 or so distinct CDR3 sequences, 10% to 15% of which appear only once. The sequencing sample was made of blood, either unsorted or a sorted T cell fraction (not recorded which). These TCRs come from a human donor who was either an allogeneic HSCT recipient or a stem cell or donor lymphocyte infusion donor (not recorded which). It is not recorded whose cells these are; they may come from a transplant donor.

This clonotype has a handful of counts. CDR3 residues: CASSLLGAGGYTF. For the CDR3, the DNA is TGTGCCAGCAGTTTATTGGGGGCAGGCGGCTACACCTTC. The rearrangement links TRBV28 to TRBJ1-2; D perhaps matches TRBD1 (6 bases). Germline V gene sequence: CDR1 MDHEN, CDR2 SYDVKM. The CDR3 contains 13 residues. V was pared by 1 base and J by 8 bases, with 11 bases between.

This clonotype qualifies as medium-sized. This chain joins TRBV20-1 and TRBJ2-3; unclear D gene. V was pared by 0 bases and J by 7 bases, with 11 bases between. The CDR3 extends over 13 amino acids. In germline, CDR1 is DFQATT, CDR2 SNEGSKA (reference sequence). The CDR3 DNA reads TGCAGTGCTAGAGACCCGCCCCAGAATACGCAGTATTTT. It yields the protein CSARDPPQNTQYF.

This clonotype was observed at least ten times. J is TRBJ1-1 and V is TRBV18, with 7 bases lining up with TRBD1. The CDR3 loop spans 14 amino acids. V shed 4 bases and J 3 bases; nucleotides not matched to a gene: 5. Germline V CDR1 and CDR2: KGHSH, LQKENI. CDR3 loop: CASSRQGVDTEAFF. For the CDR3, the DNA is TGTGCCAGCTCACGACAGGGCGTCGACACTGAAGCTTTCTTT.

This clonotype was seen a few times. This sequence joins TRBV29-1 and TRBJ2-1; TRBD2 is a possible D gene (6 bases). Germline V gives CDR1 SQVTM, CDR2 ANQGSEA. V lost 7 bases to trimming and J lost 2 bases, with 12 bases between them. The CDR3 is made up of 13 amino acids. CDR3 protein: CSGDSGTYNEQFF. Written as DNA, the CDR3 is TGCAGCGGGGACTCGGGCACCTACAATGAGCAGTTCTTC.

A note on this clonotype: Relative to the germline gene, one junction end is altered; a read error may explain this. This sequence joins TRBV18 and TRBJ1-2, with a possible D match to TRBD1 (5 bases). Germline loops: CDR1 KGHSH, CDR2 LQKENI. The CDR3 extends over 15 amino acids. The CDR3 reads CSSSPLAGPNYGYTF. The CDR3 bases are TGTTCCAGCTCACCTCTGGCGGGACCGAACTATGGCTACACCTTC.

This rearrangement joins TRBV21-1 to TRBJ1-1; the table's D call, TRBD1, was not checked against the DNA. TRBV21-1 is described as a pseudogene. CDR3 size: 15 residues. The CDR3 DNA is TGTGCCAGCAGCAGGCCGACAGCAAAGAACACTGAAGCTTTCTTT. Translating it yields CASSRPTAKNTEAFF.

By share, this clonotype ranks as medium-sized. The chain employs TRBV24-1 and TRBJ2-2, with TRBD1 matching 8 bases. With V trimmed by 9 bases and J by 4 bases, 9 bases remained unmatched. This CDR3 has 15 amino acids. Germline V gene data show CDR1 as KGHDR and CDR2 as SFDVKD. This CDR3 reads CATQDRDRATGELFF. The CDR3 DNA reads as TGTGCCACCCAGGACAGGGACAGAGCCACCGGGGAGCTGTTTTTT.

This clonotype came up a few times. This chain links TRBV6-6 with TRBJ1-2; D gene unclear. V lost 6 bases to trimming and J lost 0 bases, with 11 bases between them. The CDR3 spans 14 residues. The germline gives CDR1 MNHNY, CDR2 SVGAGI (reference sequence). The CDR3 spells CASRTTEPNYGYTF. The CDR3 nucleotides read TGTGCCAGCAGAACAACAGAGCCTAACTATGGCTACACCTTC.

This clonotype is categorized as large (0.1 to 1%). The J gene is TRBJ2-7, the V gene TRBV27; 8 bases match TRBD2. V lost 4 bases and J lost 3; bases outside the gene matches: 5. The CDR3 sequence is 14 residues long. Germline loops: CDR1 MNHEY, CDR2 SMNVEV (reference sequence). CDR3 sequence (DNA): TGTGCCAGCAGTTCTTTCGGGACTAGCTACGAGCAGTACGTC. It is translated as CASSSFGTSYEQYV.

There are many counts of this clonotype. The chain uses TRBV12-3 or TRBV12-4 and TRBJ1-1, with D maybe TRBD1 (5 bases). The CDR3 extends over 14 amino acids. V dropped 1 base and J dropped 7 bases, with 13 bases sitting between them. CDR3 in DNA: TGTGCCAGCAGTTTAGATGGGGGAATCGGTGAAGCTTTCTTT. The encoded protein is CASSLDGGIGEAFF.

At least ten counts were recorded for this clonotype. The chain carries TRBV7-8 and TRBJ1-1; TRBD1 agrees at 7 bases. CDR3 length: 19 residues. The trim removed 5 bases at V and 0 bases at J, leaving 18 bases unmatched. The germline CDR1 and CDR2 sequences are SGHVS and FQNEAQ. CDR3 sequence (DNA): TGTGCCAGCAGCCCCAGGGGGGGCAGGAGCAGCTCCTTGAACACTGAAGCTTTCTTT. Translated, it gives CASSPRGGRSSSLNTEAFF.

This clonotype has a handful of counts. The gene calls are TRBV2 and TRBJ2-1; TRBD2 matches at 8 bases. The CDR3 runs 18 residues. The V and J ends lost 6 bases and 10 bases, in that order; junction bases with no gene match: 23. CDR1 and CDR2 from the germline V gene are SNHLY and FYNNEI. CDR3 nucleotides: TGTGCCAGCAGAAAAGCGGGAGTCGTCTGCCGCCGACGACTAGAGCAGTTCTTC. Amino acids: CASRKAGVVCRRRLEQFF.

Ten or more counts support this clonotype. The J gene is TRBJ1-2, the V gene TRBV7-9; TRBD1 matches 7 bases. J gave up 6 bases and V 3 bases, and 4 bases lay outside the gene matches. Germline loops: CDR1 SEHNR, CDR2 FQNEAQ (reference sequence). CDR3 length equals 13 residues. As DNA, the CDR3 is TGTGCCAGCAGCTTTCCAACAGGGGATGGCTACACCTTC. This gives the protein CASSFPTGDGYTF. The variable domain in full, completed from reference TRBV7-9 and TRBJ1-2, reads DTGVSQNPRHKITKRGQNVTFRCDPISEHNRLYWYRQTLGQGPEFLTYFQNEAQLEKSRLLSDRFSAERPKGSFSTLEIQRTEQGDSAMYLCASSFPTGDGYTFGSGTRLTVV.

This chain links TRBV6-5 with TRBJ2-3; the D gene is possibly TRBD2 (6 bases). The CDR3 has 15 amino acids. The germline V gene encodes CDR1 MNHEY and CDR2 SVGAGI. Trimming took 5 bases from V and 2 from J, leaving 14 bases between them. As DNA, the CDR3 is TGTGCCAGCAGTCCCACTAGCCCGAACACAGATACGCAGTATTTT. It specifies CASSPTSPNTDTQYF.